Listed below are T cell receptor beta chains from one sample, sequenced in a study of blood T cell repertoires in COVID-19. TCRdb's copy holds only in-frame clones and misses some; the assay was immunoSEQ multiplex PCR. The sample yields about 62,000 clones, less than 80% seen once. Source material: peripheral blood. Source of these receptors: a man in his sixties with acute or convalescent COVID-19. CDR3s include the opening cysteine and the closing phenylalanine or tryptophan. The D gene is left open where the match is weak. The size of a clone is reported for some rows only, either as once, few or many, or as a class for expanded clones.

abundance	j_gene	d_gene	len	v_gene	CDR3nt	CDR3aa
.	TRBJ2-7	.	14	TRBV27	TGTGCCAGCAGTTTAACAGATGCCCCCTACGAGCAGTACTTC	CASSLTDAPYEQYF
.	TRBJ2-2	TRBD1	16	TRBV30	TGTGCCTGTACGGTCCCGAGACAGGGGCGAACCGGGGAGCTGTTTTTT	CACTVPRQGRTGELFF
.	TRBJ2-7	TRBD2	13	TRBV7-2	TGTGCCAGCAGCTTGGGGGGGATCTACGAGCAGTACTTC	CASSLGGIYEQYF
.	TRBJ2-5	.	12	TRBV4-1	TGCGCCAGCAGCCAACAGGACACCACCCAGTACTTC	CASSQQDTTQYF
.	TRBJ2-7	TRBD1	17	TRBV5-1	TGCGCCAGCAGCTTGGGTTTCCGGGGACAGGGGGCGCGAGAGCAGTACTTC	CASSLGFRGQGAREQYF
.	TRBJ2-2	TRBD2	16	TRBV5-6	TGTGCCAGCAGCTCTCCGGGACTAGCGAGCACCGGGGAGCTGTTTTTT	CASSSPGLASTGELFF
.	TRBJ1-3	.	15	TRBV15	TGTGCCACCAGCGATCAGGGACTCTCTGGAAACACCATATATTTT	CATSDQGLSGNTIYF
.	TRBJ1-4	TRBD1	13	TRBV4-3	TGCGCCAGCAGCCAAGACAGGGGGCAGGAACTGTTTTTT	CASSQDRGQELFF
.	TRBJ2-1	TRBD1	15	TRBV6-5	TGTGCCAGCAGGGAGACAGGGGAGGCCTACAATGAGCAGTTCTTC	CASRETGEAYNEQFF
.	TRBJ1-2	.	13	TRBV12-3/TRBV12-4	TGTGCCAGCACGGTACAGGGCACGGGCGGCTACACCTTC	CASTVQGTGGYTF
.	TRBJ2-1	.	16	TRBV3-1/TRBV3-2	TGTGCCAGCAGCCTCATGGGGGGGGCATATTACAATGAGCAGTTCTTC	CASSLMGGAYYNEQFF
.	TRBJ1-3	.	16	TRBV18	TGTGCCAGCTCACCACTCCTAGCGAGGAATGGAAACACCATATATTTT	CASSPLLARNGNTIYF
.	TRBJ1-2	TRBD1	13	TRBV19	TGTGCCAGTAGTCGGACAGGGCGCTATGGCTACACCTTC	CASSRTGRYGYTF
.	TRBJ1-1	TRBD1	15	TRBV6-5	TGTGCCAGCACCTTATCAGGGGGCGCAAGGACTGAAGCTTTCTTT	CASTLSGGARTEAFF
.	TRBJ2-7	.	13	TRBV6-6	TGTGCCAGCAGTTACCCTCCCGCCTACGAGCAGTACTTC	CASSYPPAYEQYF
.	TRBJ1-1	.	16	TRBV3-1/TRBV3-2	TGTGCCAGCAGCCAAGTAGGTACAGCAAAAAACACTGAAGCTTTCTTT	CASSQVGTAKNTEAFF
.	TRBJ2-7	TRBD2	15	TRBV3-1/TRBV3-2	TGTGCCAGCAGGCCCCGCGGTAGCGGGCCCTACGAGCAGTACTTC	CASRPRGSGPYEQYF
.	TRBJ2-3	.	17	TRBV5-1	TGCGCCAGCAGCTTGGCCGGGGCGGGACGGGGGACAGATACGCAGTATTTT	CASSLAGAGRGTDTQYF
.	TRBJ2-7	.	15	TRBV28	TGTGCCAGCAGTTTATCGTTGGGGGCCGGCTACGAGCAGTACTTC	CASSLSLGAGYEQYF
once	TRBJ2-3	TRBD2	15	TRBV18	TGTGCCAGCTCACCGTGGACTAGCGGGGGTGATACGCAGTATTTT	CASSPWTSGGDTQYF
.	TRBJ2-7	.	13	TRBV6-6	TGTGCCAGCAGGGACAGTTCGATCTACGAGCAGTACTTC	CASRDSSIYEQYF
.	TRBJ1-5	TRBD1	15	TRBV6-5	TGTGCCAGCAGTTGGGACAGGGGAGGGGGTCAGCCCCAGCATTTT	CASSWDRGGGQPQHF
.	TRBJ2-5	.	15	TRBV7-2	TGTGCCAGCAGCTTAGCGGGACAAATAAGGGAGACCCAGTACTTC	CASSLAGQIRETQYF
.	TRBJ2-5	.	19	TRBV28	TGTGCCAGCAGTCTGGAGGGGGGTAGCGGGCGTCTTCAACAAGAGACCCAGTACTTC	CASSLEGGSGRLQQETQYF
.	TRBJ2-3	TRBD2	16	TRBV4-2	TGTGCCAGCAGCCAAGACGAAGCGGGAGGGGCAGATACGCAGTATTTT	CASSQDEAGGADTQYF
once	TRBJ2-7	.	15	TRBV5-1	TGCGCCAGCAGCTTGGCCGGTCAGGGAACGGACGAGCAGTACTTC	CASSLAGQGTDEQYF
few	TRBJ1-6	TRBD1	15	TRBV7-9	TGTGCCAGCAGCTTGGTCAGGGGGGATAATTCACCCCTCCACTTT	CASSLVRGDNSPLHF
.	TRBJ1-5	.	17	TRBV28	TGTGCCAGCAGTTTATGGTCAGGGATTGGTGGCAATCAGCCCCAGCATTTT	CASSLWSGIGGNQPQHF
.	TRBJ1-5	TRBD1	13	TRBV12-5	TGTGCTAGTGCCCCAGGGGGTTTTCAGCCCCAGCATTTT	CASAPGGFQPQHF
.	TRBJ2-1	TRBD2	14	TRBV6-5	TGTGCCAGCGGTACTAGCGGGAGCGCTGGTGAGCAGTTCTTC	CASGTSGSAGEQFF
.	TRBJ2-2	.	14	TRBV19	TGTGCCAGTAGTATCCGAGGTTACACCGGGGAGCTGTTTTTT	CASSIRGYTGELFF
.	TRBJ2-2	TRBD1	16	TRBV19	TGTGCCAGTAGTATAATAGGGACAGCGAACACCGGGGAGCTGTTTTTT	CASSIIGTANTGELFF
.	TRBJ1-5	TRBD1	14	TRBV19	TGTGCCAGTAGTGAGGACAGGGCCCTTCAGCCCCAGCATTTT	CASSEDRALQPQHF
.	TRBJ1-4	TRBD1	13	TRBV6-6	TGTGCCAGCAGTAGGGACAGCAATGAAAAACTGTTTTTT	CASSRDSNEKLFF
.	TRBJ1-1	.	16	TRBV27	TGTGCCAGCAGACGCGGGCCGATCCGGGTTAACACTGAAGCTTTCTTT	CASRRGPIRVNTEAFF